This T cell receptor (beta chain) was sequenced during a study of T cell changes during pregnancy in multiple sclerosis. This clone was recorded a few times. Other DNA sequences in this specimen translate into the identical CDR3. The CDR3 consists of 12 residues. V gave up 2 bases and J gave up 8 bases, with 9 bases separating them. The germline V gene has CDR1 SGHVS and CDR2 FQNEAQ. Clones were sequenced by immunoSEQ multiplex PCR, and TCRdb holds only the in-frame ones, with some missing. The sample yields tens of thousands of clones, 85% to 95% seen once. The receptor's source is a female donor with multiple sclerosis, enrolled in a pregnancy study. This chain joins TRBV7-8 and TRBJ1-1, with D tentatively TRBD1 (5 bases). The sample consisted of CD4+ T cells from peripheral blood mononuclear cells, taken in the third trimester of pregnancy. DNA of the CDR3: TGTGCCAGCAGCTTAACAGGTTTCGAAGCTTTCTTT. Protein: CASSLTGFEAFF.